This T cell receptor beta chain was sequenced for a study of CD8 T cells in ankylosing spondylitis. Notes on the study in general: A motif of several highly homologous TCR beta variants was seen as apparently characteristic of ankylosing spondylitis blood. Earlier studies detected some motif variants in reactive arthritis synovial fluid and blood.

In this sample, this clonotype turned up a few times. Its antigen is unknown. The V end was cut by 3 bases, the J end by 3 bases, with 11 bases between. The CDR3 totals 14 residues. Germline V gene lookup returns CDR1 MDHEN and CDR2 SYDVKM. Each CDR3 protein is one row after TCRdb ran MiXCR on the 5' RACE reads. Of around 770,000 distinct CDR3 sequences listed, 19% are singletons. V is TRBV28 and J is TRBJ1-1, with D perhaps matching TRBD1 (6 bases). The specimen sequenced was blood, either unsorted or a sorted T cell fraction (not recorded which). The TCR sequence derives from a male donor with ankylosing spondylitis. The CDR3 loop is CASSFLRGYTEAFF. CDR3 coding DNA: TGTGCCAGCAGTTTCCTAAGGGGGTACACTGAAGCTTTCTTT.